The rows below give T cell receptor beta chains drawn from one sample of a study of PD-1 blockade in classical Hodgkin lymphoma. Using immunoSEQ multiplex PCR, the repertoire was profiled, and TCRdb retains in-frame clones only, with some absent. This sample has tens of thousands of clones; more than 80% occur once, and the top ten carry around 10%. Sample: peripheral blood mononuclear cells (PBMCs), taken before the fourth cycle of nivolumab. All receptors come from a human donor with classical Hodgkin lymphoma. Each CDR3 is given with its conserved first and last residue. A D gene is named only where the DNA matches it firmly. Rows give clone size only sometimes, using once, few, many, or a class for an expanded clone.

clone_size: -
d_call: -
j_call: TRBJ1-1
v_call: TRBV6-5
cdr3_aa: CASSYSSNTEAFF
cdr3_nt: TGTGCCAGCAGTTACAGTTCTAACACTGAAGCTTTCTTT

clone_size: -
d_call: -
j_call: TRBJ2-1
v_call: TRBV29-1
cdr3_aa: CSVGREHSYNEQFF
cdr3_nt: TGCAGCGTTGGACGGGAACACTCCTACAATGAGCAGTTCTTC

clone_size: -
d_call: TRBD2
j_call: TRBJ2-1
v_call: TRBV5-1
cdr3_aa: CASSLPAGAGYNEQFF
cdr3_nt: TGCGCCAGCAGCTTGCCAGCGGGGGCTGGGTACAATGAGCAGTTCTTC

clone_size: -
d_call: TRBD1
j_call: TRBJ2-3
v_call: TRBV10-3
cdr3_aa: CATDRGRTDTQYF
cdr3_nt: TGTGCCACCGACAGGGGCCGCACAGATACGCAGTATTTT

clone_size: -
d_call: -
j_call: TRBJ1-3
v_call: TRBV9
cdr3_aa: CASSPPTNTIYF
cdr3_nt: TGTGCCAGCAGCCCACCAACAAACACCATATATTTT

clone_size: -
d_call: TRBD1
j_call: TRBJ2-3
v_call: TRBV5-1
cdr3_aa: CASSPRSTGPSTDTQYF
cdr3_nt: TGCGCCAGCAGCCCAAGATCGACAGGGCCTAGCACAGATACGCAGTATTTT

clone_size: -
d_call: -
j_call: TRBJ1-2
v_call: TRBV6-5
cdr3_aa: CASSYSPGAYGYTF
cdr3_nt: TGTGCCAGCAGTTACTCGCCCGGGGCCTATGGCTACACCTTC

clone_size: -
d_call: -
j_call: TRBJ1-5
v_call: TRBV6-1
cdr3_aa: CASTDPGRSQPQHF
cdr3_nt: TGTGCCAGCACCGACCCCGGCAGAAGTCAGCCCCAGCATTTT

clone_size: -
d_call: -
j_call: TRBJ2-7
v_call: TRBV5-1
cdr3_aa: CASSSAGSSYEQYF
cdr3_nt: TGCGCCAGCAGCTCCGCGGGGAGCTCCTACGAGCAGTACTTC

clone_size: -
d_call: -
j_call: TRBJ2-3
v_call: TRBV7-2
cdr3_aa: CASNWRLYTDTQYF
cdr3_nt: TGTGCCAGCAACTGGCGTCTTTACACAGATACGCAGTATTTT

clone_size: -
d_call: -
j_call: TRBJ2-1
v_call: TRBV14
cdr3_aa: CASSRGTYNEQFF
cdr3_nt: TGTGCCAGCAGCCGAGGCACCTACAATGAGCAGTTCTTC

clone_size: once
d_call: -
j_call: TRBJ1-6
v_call: TRBV5-5
cdr3_aa: CASSRGGGWDNSPLHF
cdr3_nt: TGTGCCAGCAGCCGGGGCGGGGGATGGGACAATTCACCCCTCCACTTT

clone_size: -
d_call: -
j_call: TRBJ1-3
v_call: TRBV28
cdr3_aa: CASGRGEHTIYF
cdr3_nt: TGTGCCAGCGGCCGCGGGGAGCACACCATATATTTT

clone_size: -
d_call: -
j_call: TRBJ1-6
v_call: TRBV5-5
cdr3_aa: CASSFSYRNSPLHF
cdr3_nt: TGTGCCAGCAGCTTTTCCTATAGAAATTCACCCCTCCACTTT

clone_size: -
d_call: -
j_call: TRBJ2-3
v_call: TRBV5-6
cdr3_aa: CASSPEDITDTQYF
cdr3_nt: TGTGCCAGCAGCCCCGAGGACATCACAGATACGCAGTATTTT

clone_size: -
d_call: TRBD1
j_call: TRBJ1-3
v_call: TRBV5-1
cdr3_aa: CASSLTVGQGPISGNTIYF
cdr3_nt: TGCGCCAGCAGCCTAACCGTGGGACAGGGGCCAATCTCTGGAAACACCATATATTTT

clone_size: -
d_call: -
j_call: TRBJ2-7
v_call: TRBV27
cdr3_aa: CASSSSAPHYEQYF
cdr3_nt: TGTGCCAGCAGTAGTTCGGCCCCTCACTACGAGCAGTACTTC

clone_size: -
d_call: -
j_call: TRBJ1-5
v_call: TRBV10-3
cdr3_aa: CAIKDGGGLYQPQHF
cdr3_nt: TGTGCCATCAAGGACGGGGGGGGCCTTTATCAGCCCCAGCATTTT

clone_size: -
d_call: -
j_call: TRBJ2-3
v_call: TRBV20-1
cdr3_aa: CSVGTDTQYF
cdr3_nt: TGCAGTGTCGGTACAGATACGCAGTATTTT

clone_size: -
d_call: TRBD2
j_call: TRBJ2-1
v_call: TRBV7-8
cdr3_aa: CASSLVRGGSYNEQFF
cdr3_nt: TGTGCCAGCAGCTTAGTACGCGGGGGGTCCTACAATGAGCAGTTCTTC

clone_size: -
d_call: -
j_call: TRBJ1-2
v_call: TRBV29-1
cdr3_aa: CSVEDRDGYTF
cdr3_nt: TGCAGCGTTGAAGATCGCGATGGCTACACCTTC

clone_size: -
d_call: -
j_call: TRBJ1-2
v_call: TRBV6-4
cdr3_aa: CASSDGGLPIHGYTF
cdr3_nt: TGTGCCAGCAGTGATGGGGGGCTCCCTATCCATGGCTACACCTTC

clone_size: -
d_call: -
j_call: TRBJ1-1
v_call: TRBV29-1
cdr3_aa: CSATNTANTEAFF
cdr3_nt: TGCAGCGCCACTAATACAGCGAACACTGAAGCTTTCTTT

clone_size: -
d_call: -
j_call: TRBJ1-2
v_call: TRBV29-1
cdr3_aa: CSVAEGGYTF
cdr3_nt: TGCAGCGTTGCGGAGGGCGGCTACACCTTC

clone_size: -
d_call: TRBD2
j_call: TRBJ2-7
v_call: TRBV10-3
cdr3_aa: CAISYRDYEDEQYF
cdr3_nt: TGTGCCATCAGTTACCGGGACTATGAAGACGAGCAGTACTTC

clone_size: once
d_call: -
j_call: TRBJ2-7
v_call: TRBV14
cdr3_aa: CASSQEVGGLKGQYF
cdr3_nt: TGTGCCAGCAGCCAAGAAGTAGGAGGGCTTAAGGGGCAGTACTTC

clone_size: -
d_call: -
j_call: TRBJ2-3
v_call: TRBV27
cdr3_aa: CASGGLTDTQYF
cdr3_nt: TGTGCCAGCGGGGGTCTAACAGATACGCAGTATTTT